The 21 T cell receptor beta chains below come from one sample, sequenced in a study of graft-versus-host responses after intestinal transplantation. Clones were sequenced by immunoSEQ multiplex PCR, and TCRdb holds only the in-frame ones, with some missing. The sample contains some 14,000 clones, approximately 87% of which appear only once. The sequences come from bone marrow, collected around 120 days after intestinal transplantation. Receptor source: a human patient who received an intestinal transplant, so some T cells may come from the graft donor.

The chain couples TRBV11-1 to TRBJ2-1; D possibly corresponds to TRBD2 (5 bases). Trimming removed 3 bases from V and 5 bases from J, with 14 bases in between. Germline lookup yields CDR1 SGHAT and CDR2 FQDESV (reference sequence). CDR3 length: 15 amino acids. The CDR3 bases are TGTGCCAGCAGCTTCCTAGGAGGTATCAACAATGAGCAGTTCTTC. Its protein is CASSFLGGINNEQFF.

This clone showed up just once. Written as DNA, the CDR3 is TGTGCCAGCAGTGAGCGGGACACCGGGGAGCTGTTTTTT. It encodes CASSERDTGELFF. The V and J genes are TRBV6-4 and TRBJ2-2, with D possibly being TRBD2 (5 bases). V was pared by 3 bases and J by 3 bases, with 5 bases between. There are 13 residues in the CDR3. Germline CDR1 and CDR2: MRHNA and SNTAGT.

The V call is TRBV25-1, the J call TRBJ1-2; D is perhaps TRBD1 (6 bases). The CDR3 length is 13 residues. The germline V gene encodes CDR1 MGHDK and CDR2 SYGVNS. V was cut by 0 bases and J by 7 bases, with 9 bases left in between. This CDR3 is CASSEYGRGGYTF. The CDR3 DNA follows: TGTGCCAGCAGTGAATATGGCAGGGGTGGCTACACCTTC.

The V gene is TRBV5-6, the J gene TRBJ2-1, with D unclear. Germline V gene lookup returns CDR1 SGHDT and CDR2 YYEEEE. V was pared by 3 bases and J by 3 bases, with 10 bases between. The CDR3 is 14 amino acids. The CDR3 nucleotides read TGTGCCAGCAGCTCGCGCGGCATCTACAATGAGCAGTTCTTC. This sequence encodes CASSSRGIYNEQFF.

The CDR3 protein is CSAGGNEQFF. The DNA for the CDR3 is TGCAGTGCCGGAGGGAATGAGCAGTTCTTC. This chain links TRBV20-1 with TRBJ2-1, with D perhaps matching TRBD2 (6 bases). Trimming left V 6 bases short and J 7 bases short, with 7 bases between. Looked up from germline, CDR1 is DFQATT and CDR2 is SNEGSKA (reference sequence). This CDR3 comprises 10 residues.

CDR3 in DNA: TGTGCCAGCAGCCCCCGGTCAGACCGGCACGAGCAGTACTTC. Amino acids: CASSPRSDRHEQYF. This chain links TRBV7-9 with TRBJ2-7, with unresolved D. The V gene's germline CDR1 is SEHNR and CDR2 FQNEAQ (reference sequence). V lost 5 bases, J lost 5 bases, and 16 bases lay in between. The CDR3 extends over 14 amino acids.

This rearrangement joins TRBV6-6 to TRBJ2-1, with 12 positions matching TRBD2. Germline loops: CDR1 MNHNY, CDR2 SVGAGI (reference sequence). V was pared by 6 bases and J by 4 bases, with 4 bases of the junction left unmatched. There are 15 residues in the CDR3. This CDR3 reads CASSWTSGDYNEQFF. For the CDR3, the DNA is TGTGCCAGCAGCTGGACTAGCGGGGATTACAATGAGCAGTTCTTC.

This chain links TRBV2 with TRBJ2-6; weak D call: TRBD1 (6 bases). Trimming took 8 bases from V and 0 from J, leaving 14 bases between them. Germline CDR1 and CDR2: SNHLY and FYNNEI. CDR3 length: 16 amino acids. The CDR3, as DNA: TGTGCCAGCTCCTGGACAGCCCTCTCTGGGGCCAACGTCCTGACTTTC. Its protein is CASSWTALSGANVLTF.

This clone has just a few counts. The chain links TRBV28 to TRBJ1-4, with D perhaps matching TRBD1 (6 bases). V gave up 5 bases and J gave up 0 bases, with 13 bases separating them. CDR1 is MDHEN and CDR2 is SYDVKM in the germline V gene. The CDR3 consists of 16 residues. The CDR3, as DNA: TGTGCCAGCAGTCACAACAGGGCCGCAACTAATGAAAAACTGTTTTTT. Encoded protein: CASSHNRAATNEKLFF. Using reference TRBV28 and TRBJ1-4 for the parts outside the CDR3, the full variable domain is DVKVTQSSRYLVKRTGEKVFLECVQDMDHENMFWYRQDPGLGLRLIYFSYDVKMKEKGDIPEGYSVSREKKERFSLILESASTNQTSMYLCASSHNRAATNEKLFFGSGTQLSVL.

The gene calls are TRBV11-1 and TRBJ2-2, with 7 bases aligning to TRBD1. The CDR3 loop spans 17 amino acids. Germline CDR1 is SGHAT and CDR2 is FQDESV (reference sequence). After removal of 5 bases from V and 0 bases from J, the junction contained 9 bases not matched to a gene. The CDR3 DNA is TGTGCCAGCAGCCCAGAGGGGGCGCTGGCGAACACCGGGGAGCTGTTTTTT. It is translated as CASSPEGALANTGELFF. Looking up the rest from reference TRBV11-1 and TRBJ2-2 gives the full variable domain: EAEVAQSPRYKITEKSQAVAFWCDPISGHATLYWYRQILGQGPELLVQFQDESVVDDSQLPKDRFSAERLKGVDSTLKIQPAELGDSAMYLCASSPEGALANTGELFFGEGSRLTVL.

This chain links TRBV28 with TRBJ1-1; 7 nucleotides line up with TRBD1. Germline CDR1 is MDHEN and CDR2 is SYDVKM. J lost 5 bases, V lost 5 bases, and 8 bases had no gene match. The CDR3 runs 14 residues. For the CDR3, the DNA is TGTGCCAGCAGTCTAGGCAGGGGGGGGACTGAAGCTTTCTTT. Protein product: CASSLGRGGTEAFF.

This rearrangement joins TRBV5-4 to TRBJ2-7, with D unclear. V shed 4 bases and J shed 5 bases, with 16 bases lying between them. CDR1 is SGHNT, CDR2 YYREEE, per germline (reference sequence). The CDR3 has 14 residues. CDR3 nucleotide sequence: TGTGCCAGCAGCCAAGATACCCGTGACGACGAGCAGTACTTC. Its translation: CASSQDTRDDEQYF.

This clone was observed once. The V call is TRBV27, the J call TRBJ2-4, with D possibly matching TRBD1 (5 bases). The CDR3 contains 13 residues. CDR1 and CDR2 from the germline V gene are MNHEY and SMNVEV (reference sequence). Between the trimmed V and J ends, which lost 6 bases and 2 bases, there was a span of 8 bases. DNA for the CDR3: TGTGCCAGCAGCCCAGGGTCCAAAAACATTCAGTACTTC. It yields the protein CASSPGSKNIQYF.

The chain carries TRBV10-2 and TRBJ1-2; the match to TRBD1 covers 8 bases. The CDR3 is 15 amino acids. Trimming at V came to 4 bases and at J to 6 bases, leaving 10 bases not matched to a gene. The germline gives CDR1 WSHSY, CDR2 SAAADI. The CDR3 DNA sequence: TGCGCCAGCAGTGGAACGACACAGGGGGAGAATGGCTACACCTTC. Protein: CASSGTTQGENGYTF.

This clone is judged medium-sized. V and J are TRBV30 and TRBJ1-2; 8 bases line up with TRBD1. V lost 6 bases and J lost 0; bases outside the gene matches: 6. This CDR3 is 14 amino acids long. Germline V gene data show CDR1 as GTSNPN and CDR2 as SVGIG (reference sequence). The CDR3 protein is CACDRGRTNYGYTF. The CDR3, as DNA: TGTGCCTGCGACAGGGGACGGACTAACTATGGCTACACCTTC.

This rearrangement joins TRBV4-3 to TRBJ2-7; D remains ambiguous. In germline, CDR1 is LGHNA, CDR2 YSLEER. Trimming took 0 bases from V and 2 from J, leaving 8 bases between them. This CDR3 has 14 amino acids. CDR3 in amino acids: CASSQDRQTYEQYF. DNA for the CDR3: TGCGCCAGCAGCCAAGATAGGCAGACCTACGAGCAGTACTTC.

CDR3 region: CASSLTRAASYEQYF. CDR3 sequence (DNA): TGTGCCAGCAGCTTAACTCGGGCAGCCTCCTACGAGCAGTACTTC. The chain carries TRBV13 and TRBJ2-5; D unclear. The J call is uncertain, as TRBJ2-7 better fits the DNA end. The CDR3 runs 15 residues. The germline CDR1 and CDR2 sequences are PRHDT and FYEKMQ (reference sequence).

The chain has TRBV7-9 and TRBJ1-2; TRBD1 might be the D (6 bases). V was pared by 5 bases and J by 0 bases, with 7 bases between. The germline gives CDR1 SEHNR, CDR2 FQNEAQ (reference sequence). The CDR3 length is 13 residues. The CDR3 region is CASSRDTNYGYTF. DNA of the CDR3: TGTGCCAGCAGCCGGGACACTAACTATGGCTACACCTTC.

The chain is built from TRBV30 and TRBJ1-1; 7 bases map to TRBD1. Looked up from germline, CDR1 is GTSNPN and CDR2 is SVGIG (reference sequence). V shed 2 bases and J 3 bases; nucleotides not matched to a gene: 3. The CDR3 totals 13 residues. CDR3 in DNA: TGTGCCTGGAGTAGGACAGGAGACACTGAAGCTTTCTTT. It encodes CAWSRTGDTEAFF.

A single count supports this clone. The chain uses TRBV11-3 and TRBJ2-3; 7 nucleotides agree with TRBD2. Germline V gene lookup returns CDR1 SGHNT and CDR2 YENEEA. J lost 1 base, V lost 5 bases, and 6 bases had no gene match. The CDR3 contains 15 residues. The CDR3, as DNA: TGTGCCAGCAGCAAAGGGCTAGCGGGCACAGATACGCAGTATTTT. Translating gives CASSKGLAGTDTQYF. Using reference TRBV11-3 and TRBJ2-3 for the parts outside the CDR3, the full variable domain is EAGVVQSPRYKIIEKKQPVAFWCNPISGHNTLYWYLQNLGQGPELLIRYENEEAVDDSQLPKDRFSAERLKGVDSTLKIQPAELGDSAVYLCASSKGLAGTDTQYFGPGTRLTVL.

The chain joins TRBV9 to TRBJ1-2; TRBD1 matches 10 bases. The V gene end was trimmed by 4 bases and the J gene end by 4 bases; junction bases not matched to a gene: 10. This CDR3 is 16 amino acids long. Germline-derived CDR1 and CDR2 are SGDLS and YYNGEE. CDR3 nucleotide sequence: TGTGCCAGCAGCCTACCGGGACAGGGGTCCCTCTATGGCTACACCTTC. This codes for CASSLPGQGSLYGYTF.